The 27 T cell receptor beta chains presented below share a single source sample, sequenced in a study of spatial heterogeneity in lung cancer. TCRdb re-called the 5' RACE reads with MiXCR, one entry per CDR3 protein. The table shows some 28,000 distinct CDR3 sequences, with 8.4% occurring only once. Time point of the sample: sample taken at primary tumor resection. Sequencing was performed on whole RNA extracted from tumor and nontumor lung tissue, or from frozen PBMC, and the material was left unsorted. This specimen consisted of PBMCs, obtained at surgery. The receptors were sampled from a female donor with early-stage non-small cell lung cancer.

There are many counts of this clonotype. The chain carries TRBV15 and TRBJ1-1; a possible D gene is TRBD1 (5 bases). V gave up 1 base and J gave up 1 base, with 13 bases separating them. Germline CDR1 LNHNV, CDR2 YYDKDF (reference sequence). This CDR3 has 16 amino acids. The CDR3 DNA sequence: TGTGCCACCAGCAGAGCTGGGGCATTTACGAACACTGAAGCTTTCTTT. Protein: CATSRAGAFTNTEAFF.

The table lists this clonotype with a few counts. V usage is TRBV5-5 and J usage is TRBJ1-3; D is uncertain. In germline, CDR1 is SGHKS, CDR2 YYEKEE (reference sequence). V dropped 4 bases and J dropped 0 bases, with 20 bases sitting between them. The CDR3 has 18 residues. Written as DNA, the CDR3 is TGTGCCAGCAGCGATCTTCGAATAAGGACCAGCTCTGGAAACACCATATATTTT. Protein: CASSDLRIRTSSGNTIYF.

There are many counts of this clonotype. The chain links TRBV9 to TRBJ1-2; D unresolved. V was shortened by 0 bases and J by 3 bases, with 12 bases between the two germline ends. Germline values: CDR1 SGDLS, CDR2 YYNGEE. This CDR3 region has 15 residues. The CDR3 DNA reads TGTGCCAGCAGCGTAGAAGGGAGGGCGGACTATGGCTACACCTTC. Protein sequence: CASSVEGRADYGYTF. Based on the CDR3 plus reference TRBV9 and TRBJ1-2, the full variable domain is DSGVTQTPKHLITATGQRVTLRCSPRSGDLSVYWYQQSLDQGLQFLIQYYNGEERAKGNILERFSAQQFPDLHSELNLSSLELGDSALYFCASSVEGRADYGYTFGSGTRLTVV.

This clonotype came up many times. The genes are TRBV5-1 and TRBJ2-5, with a tentative D call TRBD1 (5 bases). CDR1 and CDR2 from the germline V gene are SGHRS and YFSETQ. V was pared by 0 bases and J by 4 bases, with 10 bases between. The CDR3 is 14 amino acids. CDR3 residues: CASSLAGQGETQYF. CDR3 bases: TGCGCCAGCAGCTTGGCCGGGCAGGGAGAGACCCAGTACTTC.

The genes are TRBV6-6 and TRBJ1-4; tentative D call: TRBD1 (5 bases). Germline lookup yields CDR1 MNHNY and CDR2 SVGAGI (reference sequence). The CDR3 totals 14 residues. The V gene lost 0 bases and the J gene lost 10 bases, with 12 bases spanning the gap. CDR3 amino acids: CASSYSGEVGKLFF. DNA of the CDR3: TGTGCCAGCAGTTACTCAGGGGAGGTGGGAAAACTGTTTTTT.

This clonotype appeared a single time. The chain has TRBV10-1 and TRBJ2-1; 7 positions match TRBD2. The V gene end was trimmed by 5 bases and the J gene end by 2 bases; junction bases not matched to a gene: 9. This CDR3 spans 16 amino acids. Per germline, CDR1 WNHNN and CDR2 SYGVQD (reference sequence). The CDR3 nucleotides are TGCGCCAGCAGTTCACAGACTAGCACGGCCTACAATGAGCAGTTCTTC. Translation: CASSSQTSTAYNEQFF.

This clonotype was observed many times. This sequence joins TRBV10-2 and TRBJ1-4, with D tentatively TRBD1 (5 bases). V was shortened by 7 bases and J by 3 bases, with 15 bases between the two germline ends. Germline CDR1 reads WSHSY; CDR2 reads SAAADI. CDR3 length: 15 residues. CDR3 sequence: CASKPGSVANEKLFF. The CDR3 nucleotides are TGCGCCAGCAAGCCAGGGTCGGTGGCTAATGAAAAACTGTTTTTT.

This clonotype has ten or more counts. The gene calls are TRBV6-1 and TRBJ2-3; 9 nucleotides line up with TRBD2. CDR1 is MNHNS, CDR2 SASEGT, per germline. The CDR3 consists of 17 residues. V shed 2 bases, J shed 5 bases, and the junction held 11 bases outside the gene matches. CDR3 DNA sequence: TGTGCCAGCAGTGAAAGGTTTCTAGCGGGACCTGAAGATACGCAGTATTTT. Encoded protein: CASSERFLAGPEDTQYF.

The chain recombines TRBV2 with TRBJ2-3, with 8 bases aligning to TRBD2. The CDR3 contains 20 residues. V shed 6 bases and J 9 bases; nucleotides not matched to a gene: 29. Per germline, CDR1 SNHLY and CDR2 FYNNEI. In DNA form, the CDR3 reads TGTGCCAGCAGCCGTAATCCGGGACTAGGCCAATTCTCTGGCCCTTTGACGCAGTATTTT. Protein product: CASSRNPGLGQFSGPLTQYF.

V is TRBV2 and J is TRBJ2-2, with 9 bases that match TRBD1. The V and J ends lost 6 bases and 5 bases, in that order; junction bases with no gene match: 4. This CDR3 spans 14 amino acids. Germline lookup yields CDR1 SNHLY and CDR2 FYNNEI. The CDR3 protein is CASRRDRGTGELFF. The CDR3 DNA is TGTGCCAGCAGACGAGACAGGGGGACCGGGGAGCTGTTTTTT.

There are many counts of this clonotype. This chain connects TRBV12-3 or TRBV12-4 to TRBJ2-3; the D gene could be TRBD1 or TRBD2 (5 bases each). Trimming pared 3 bases from V and 0 bases from J, leaving 10 bases between. This CDR3 spans 15 amino acids. CDR3 sequence reads: CASSLGRHSTDTQYF. The CDR3 nucleotides read TGTGCCAGCAGTTTGGGACGGCATAGCACAGATACGCAGTATTTT.

This clonotype showed up many times. V and J are TRBV20-1 and TRBJ1-2; TRBD1 might be the D (5 bases). The length of the CDR3 is 15 residues. CDR1 DFQATT and CDR2 SNEGSKA come from the germline V gene (reference sequence). Trimming cost V 4 bases and J 4 bases, with 19 bases left between them. CDR3 nucleotide sequence: TGCAGTGCTAACGAACGGGGCCAGTTTTCCTATGGCTACACCTTC. Amino acids: CSANERGQFSYGYTF.

This clonotype came up a few times. The V and J genes are TRBV14 and TRBJ1-1; D gene unclear. In germline, CDR1 is SGHDN, CDR2 FVKESK. V gave up 0 bases and J gave up 5 bases, with 7 bases separating them. The CDR3 is 13 amino acids. The CDR3 here is CASSQDHRTEAFF. The CDR3 DNA reads TGTGCCAGCAGCCAAGATCATAGGACTGAAGCTTTCTTT. The full variable domain, in which reference TRBV14 and TRBJ1-1 provide the parts outside the CDR3, is EAGVTQFPSHSVIEKGQTVTLRCDPISGHDNLYWYRRVMGKEIKFLLHFVKESKQDESGMPNNRFLAERTGGTYSTLKVQPAELEDSGVYFCASSQDHRTEAFFGQGTRLTVV.

The chain links TRBV7-9 to TRBJ2-5; 7 positions match TRBD2. Germline V gene data show CDR1 as SEHNR and CDR2 as FQNEAQ (reference sequence). V dropped 1 base and J dropped 7; count of bases not matched to a gene: 6. The CDR3 runs to 14 residues. The CDR3 DNA sequence: TGTGCCAGCAGCTTAGACTCGGGAGGAAGGACCCAGTACTTC. This sequence encodes CASSLDSGGRTQYF.

The chain is built from TRBV12-3 or TRBV12-4 and TRBJ1-5; D gene unclear. There are 14 residues in the CDR3. The V and J ends lost 3 bases and 0 bases respectively, with 6 bases between them. The CDR3 region is CASSFWVSNQPQHF. The CDR3 nucleotides are TGTGCCAGCAGTTTTTGGGTTAGCAATCAGCCCCAGCATTTT.

This clonotype was seen repeatedly, ten times or more. V and J are TRBV10-2 and TRBJ2-1; 12 bases are a match to TRBD2. The CDR3 is 16 amino acids. After removal of 3 bases from V and 4 bases from J, the junction contained 4 bases not matched to a gene. CDR1 and CDR2 from the germline V gene are WSHSY and SAAADI. The CDR3 bases are TGCGCCAGCAGTGATGGGACTAGCGGGCTTTACAATGAGCAGTTCTTC. Amino acids: CASSDGTSGLYNEQFF.

This clonotype has at least ten counts. The genes are TRBV7-8 and TRBJ2-3; 8 nucleotides agree with TRBD1. V lost 0 bases to trimming and J lost 0 bases; unmatched junction nucleotides: 2. Germline-derived CDR1 and CDR2 are SGHVS and FQNEAQ. This CDR3 has 16 residues. The CDR3 DNA reads as TGTGCCAGCAGCTTAGCGGGACAGGTTAGCACAGATACGCAGTATTTT. Encoded protein: CASSLAGQVSTDTQYF.

The CDR3 coding sequence is TGTGCCAGTAGTATAGATCGGCGGGGAAATTCACCCCTCCACTTT. Protein sequence: CASSIDRRGNSPLHF. The chain couples TRBV19 to TRBJ1-6; D unclear. Germline-derived CDR1 and CDR2 are LNHDA and SQIVND (reference sequence). The CDR3 extends over 15 amino acids. Trimming stripped 0 bases from V and 7 bases from J, with 10 bases between.

In this sample, this clonotype turned up many times. The rearrangement links TRBV29-1 to TRBJ2-7; D might be TRBD1 (7 bases). Per germline, CDR1 SQVTM and CDR2 ANQGSEA. The CDR3 is 12 residues long. CDR3 amino acids: CIGGQTSYEQYF. For the CDR3, the DNA is TGCATCGGGGGACAGACCTCCTACGAGCAGTACTTC.

This clonotype came up a few times. The V gene is TRBV20-1, the J gene TRBJ1-2, with a tentative D call TRBD1 (6 bases). Germline CDR1 is DFQATT and CDR2 is SNEGSKA (reference sequence). This CDR3 contains 15 residues. The ends were cut back, 0 bases at V and 0 bases at J, with 11 bases in the middle. In DNA, the CDR3 is TGCAGTGCTAGAGATCTCCGGACAGCTAACTATGGCTACACCTTC. Its protein product is CSARDLRTANYGYTF.

This chain uses TRBV9 with TRBJ2-3, with a possible D match to TRBD1 (7 bases). Germline V gene sequence: CDR1 SGDLS, CDR2 YYNGEE. This CDR3 has 16 amino acids. V was clipped by 4 bases and J by 0 bases, with 15 bases between them. DNA for the CDR3: TGTGCCAGCAGCCCCCAGGGGGGTTCTAGCACAGATACGCAGTATTTT. Its translation: CASSPQGGSSTDTQYF.

This clonotype was detected a few times. The genes are TRBV6-5 and TRBJ2-6; the D gene is possibly TRBD2 (6 bases). Trimming took 4 bases from V and 0 from J, leaving 13 bases between them. This CDR3 is 17 amino acids long. Germline V gene data show CDR1 as MNHEY and CDR2 as SVGAGI. CDR3 in amino acids: CASSWRGSFSGANVLTF. In DNA form, the CDR3 reads TGTGCCAGCAGTTGGAGGGGTTCTTTCTCTGGGGCCAACGTCCTGACTTTC.

This clonotype appeared a few times. The genes are TRBV4-2 and TRBJ2-1; TRBD2 matches at 11 bases. V gave up 1 base and J gave up 5 bases; unmatched junction bases: 7. There are 17 residues in the CDR3. Germline CDR1 LGHNA, CDR2 YNFKEQ. CDR3 sequence: CASSQASGTSGNNEQFF. The CDR3 region has the DNA TGTGCCAGCAGCCAAGCCTCCGGGACTAGCGGAAACAATGAGCAGTTCTTC.

J is TRBJ2-7 and V is TRBV6-6, with D possibly TRBD2 on 5 matching bases. CDR1 and CDR2 (germline): MNHNY, SVGAGI (reference sequence). The V and J ends lost 4 bases and 0 bases respectively, with 13 bases between them. There are 15 residues in the CDR3. The CDR3 bases are TGTGCCAGCAGTTCTGGACTCTCCAGCTCCTACGAGCAGTACTTC. Translation gives CASSSGLSSSYEQYF.

This clonotype was recorded at least ten times. V and J are TRBV23-1 and TRBJ2-7; D is perhaps TRBD1 (7 bases). TRBV23-1 is an open reading frame, and its role is uncertain. This CDR3 spans 16 amino acids. The V and J ends lost 1 base and 3 bases respectively, with 16 bases between them. The CDR3 sequence is CASSQCLDRRVYEQYV. CDR3 coding DNA: TGCGCCAGCAGTCAATGTTTGGACAGGAGGGTCTACGAGCAGTACGTC.

This clonotype was seen repeatedly, ten times or more. The chain carries TRBV28 and TRBJ1-5, with 9 positions matching TRBD1. V lost 10 bases to trimming and J lost 5 bases; unmatched junction nucleotides: 6. Looked up from germline, CDR1 is MDHEN and CDR2 is SYDVKM. CDR3 size: 13 residues. CDR3: CATAGTGYQPQHF. The CDR3 DNA follows: TGTGCCACCGCCGGGACAGGGTATCAGCCCCAGCATTTT. Drawing the rest from reference TRBV28 and TRBJ1-5, the complete variable domain is DVKVTQSSRYLVKRTGEKVFLECVQDMDHENMFWYRQDPGLGLRLIYFSYDVKMKEKGDIPEGYSVSREKKERFSLILESASTNQTSMYLCATAGTGYQPQHFGDGTRLSIL.

This clonotype was detected ten times or more. This chain uses TRBV5-5 with TRBJ2-1, with 11 bases fitting TRBD2. CDR3 length: 15 residues. Germline-derived CDR1 and CDR2 are SGHKS and YYEKEE (reference sequence). V lost 3 bases to trimming and J lost 2 bases; unmatched junction nucleotides: 1. The CDR3 protein is CASSWGLAAYNEQFF. The CDR3 coding sequence is TGTGCCAGCAGCTGGGGACTAGCGGCCTACAATGAGCAGTTCTTC.